This T cell receptor beta chain was captured in a study of OX40 agonist ivuxolimab in advanced cancers. Study background: The patients' treatment was ivuxolimab, an agonistic anti-OX40 (CD134) antibody. Study-wide points: In the expanded peripheral T cells, antigen specificity was never determined.

Data came from immunoSEQ multiplex PCR; TCRdb stores just in-frame clones and leaves some out. The data contain 85,000 to 95,000 clones, 89% of them singletons. Worth noting for this clone: Its target is unknown.

V was clipped by 0 bases and J by 0 bases, with 10 bases between them. Germline V gives CDR1 SGDLS, CDR2 YYNGEE. CDR3 size: 16 residues. The chain links TRBV9 to TRBJ2-1; TRBD2 might be the D (6 bases). This TCR was recovered from an adult with an advanced solid tumor such as melanoma, head and neck, liver or kidney cancer. The sample in question was CD4+ or CD8+ T cells sorted from blood, obtained in a trial of the OX40 agonist ivuxolimab. CDR3 sequence: CASSVARGSSYNEQFF. The CDR3 bases are TGTGCCAGCAGCGTAGCTCGGGGGAGCTCCTACAATGAGCAGTTCTTC.